Below, 8 T cell receptor beta chains from the same sample are listed, as sequenced in a study of persistence of HIV-infected CD4 T cells. An overlapping HIV-1 Gag peptide pool stimulated these cells at 0.95 to 1 ug/peptide/mL. Sorted nonresponding memory CD4+ T cells were CD40L-negative, CD69-negative, CD45RO-high. No cognate antigen is known for these TCRs. This was the immunoSEQ version 4 assay in survey mode. Clones were sequenced by immunoSEQ multiplex PCR, and TCRdb holds only the in-frame ones, with some missing. The sample records about 40,000 clones, around 78% being singletons. The sample in question was CD4+ T cells sorted from PBMCs after roughly 18-hour stimulation, obtained from a patient who received antiretroviral therapy. Receptors originate from an adult man with HIV who was CMV-seropositive.

The V gene is TRBV6-1, the J gene TRBJ1-5; maybe TRBD1 (5 bases). The CDR3 has 16 residues. Trimming stripped 1 base from V and 4 bases from J, with 14 bases between. Germline values: CDR1 MNHNS, CDR2 SASEGT. The CDR3 spells CASSEGRGGTNQPQHF. The CDR3 region has the DNA TGTGCCAGCAGTGAAGGTAGGGGTGGAACAAATCAGCCCCAGCATTTT.

V is TRBV29-1 and J is TRBJ2-7, with D possibly TRBD2 on 6 matching bases. Germline loops: CDR1 SQVTM, CDR2 ANQGSEA. The CDR3 totals 16 residues. Trimming took 6 bases from V and 7 from J, leaving 28 bases between them. The CDR3 DNA reads as TGCAGCGTATTAGGACAAAAAGGCGGGGCTTGGTGGGAGCAGTACTTC. Its protein product is CSVLGQKGGAWWEQYF.

The chain couples TRBV18 to TRBJ2-1; 8 nucleotides match TRBD2. V lost 6 bases, J lost 10 bases, and 5 bases stayed unmatched. The CDR3 covers 12 residues. Germline CDR1 reads KGHSH; CDR2 reads LQKENI. The CDR3 nucleotides are TGTGCCAGCTCTAACGGGAGGGGAGAGCAGTTCTTC. This translates into CASSNGRGEQFF.

V is TRBV19 and J is TRBJ1-2, with D perhaps matching TRBD1 (6 bases). Germline CDR1 reads LNHDA; CDR2 reads SQIVND (reference sequence). This CDR3 has 15 residues. V lost 0 bases and J lost 6, with 14 bases in between. CDR3 region: CASSIDLQGRNGYTF. In DNA form, the CDR3 reads TGTGCCAGTAGTATAGATCTACAGGGCAGGAATGGCTACACCTTC. The entire variable domain, with the rest obtained from reference TRBV19 and TRBJ1-2, is as follows: DGGITQSPKYLFRKEGQNVTLSCEQNLNHDAMYWYRQDPGQGLRLIYYSQIVNDFQKGDIAEGYSVSREKKESFPLTVTSAQKNPTAFYLCASSIDLQGRNGYTFGSGTRLTVV.

CDR3 nucleotide sequence: TGTGCCAGCAGCTATACTCCGTTGGGGAACACTGAAGCTTTCTTT. Translation gives CASSYTPLGNTEAFF. V is TRBV7-9 and J is TRBJ1-1; D is unclear. This CDR3 is 15 amino acids long. V lost 4 bases and J lost 1, with 13 bases in between. From germline, CDR1 is SEHNR and CDR2 FQNEAQ (reference sequence).

This chain links TRBV6-5 with TRBJ2-5; TRBD1 matches 8 bases. The V segment lost 6 bases and the J segment 4 bases; nucleotides outside the gene matches: 4. This CDR3 is built from 13 residues. Germline-derived CDR1 and CDR2 are MNHEY and SVGAGI. The CDR3 protein is CASRTGAGETQYF. In DNA, the CDR3 is TGTGCCAGCAGGACAGGGGCAGGAGAGACCCAGTACTTC.

The rearrangement joins TRBV20-1 to TRBJ1-5, with unresolved D. CDR3 length: 15 amino acids. The ends were cut back, 3 bases at V and 1 base at J, with 13 bases in the middle. CDR1 DFQATT and CDR2 SNEGSKA come from the germline V gene (reference sequence). CDR3 bases: TGCAGTGCTAGTGACGGATATAGAAGCAATCAGCCCCAGCATTTT. Translation gives CSASDGYRSNQPQHF.

V is TRBV6-5 and J is TRBJ1-6; weak D call: TRBD1 (5 bases). CDR1 is MNHEY and CDR2 is SVGAGI in the germline V gene. The germline V and J ends were trimmed by 4 bases and 9 bases, with 13 bases remaining between them. The CDR3 consists of 14 residues. The CDR3, as DNA: TGTGCCAGCAGTTCAGGGACTCGGGGTTCACCCCTCCACTTT. It translates to CASSSGTRGSPLHF.